This T cell receptor beta chain derives from a study of response to subunit inactivated influenza vaccine. Study results and caveats: The authors proposed limited new T cell recruitment per seasonal influenza vaccination.

With V trimmed by 8 bases and J by 5 bases, 10 bases remained unmatched. The CDR3 extends over 14 amino acids. CDR1 LGHNA and CDR2 YNFKEQ come from the germline V gene. TCRdb re-analysed the RT-PCR reads in MiXCR, keeping a single row per CDR3 protein. The sample records about 520,000 distinct CDR3 sequences, around 25% being singletons. Details on this clonotype: Its specificity is unknown.

The source was CD4+ T cells sorted from PBMCs, collected approximately 5 days after vaccination. The gene calls are TRBV4-2 and TRBJ2-5; TRBD2 aligns across 8 bases. The receptor was isolated from a man aged 50 to 60 who received an inactivated influenza vaccine. The CDR3, as DNA: TGTGCCAGCCGGGGGGGCGGGATGGAGGAGACCCAGTACTTC. It translates to CASRGGGMEETQYF.